The 25 T cell receptor beta chains reported below all come from one sample, sequenced in a study of cytomegalovirus exposure and HLA in healthy donors. Researchers ran the PCR with 60 Vbeta and 13 Jbeta primers. The protocol was immunoSEQ multiplex PCR, while the TCRdb copy is restricted to in-frame clones and leaves out a portion. The sample has about 200,000 clones; around 87% are singletons. Sequenced input: PBMCs. These receptors all stem from a young woman in good health and CMV-seronegative.

The V gene is TRBV5-1, the J gene TRBJ2-7; 8 positions agree with TRBD1. Germline V gene data show CDR1 as SGHRS and CDR2 as YFSETQ. Losses at the gene ends were 4 bases for V and 4 bases for J; bases not matched to a gene: 4. This CDR3 contains 13 residues. CDR3 loop: CASSATGVYEQYF. Written as DNA, the CDR3 is TGCGCCAGCAGCGCGACAGGGGTTTACGAGCAGTACTTC.

This clone occurred once. The rearrangement joins TRBV6-4 to TRBJ1-1, with a weak D call TRBD1 (5 bases). V was trimmed by 3 bases and J by 0 bases, leaving 14 bases between them. CDR3 length equals 16 residues. Germline CDR1 reads MRHNA; CDR2 reads SNTAGT. CDR3 in DNA: TGTGCCAGCAGTGAGGGCTGGGGCGGAATGAACACTGAAGCTTTCTTT. Protein: CASSEGWGGMNTEAFF.

J is TRBJ1-1 and V is TRBV5-4; 7 nucleotides line up with TRBD1. V trimming: 0 bases; J trimming: 4 bases; junction bases outside the gene matches: 3. CDR3 length equals 14 residues. Germline V CDR1 and CDR2: SGHNT, YYREEE (reference sequence). The DNA for the CDR3 is TGTGCCAGCAGCTTGGACAGGGGCGGCACTGAAGCTTTCTTT. It yields the protein CASSLDRGGTEAFF.

In DNA, the CDR3 is TGTGCCAGCAGCCGGGAGGGGGCGCCGGACACCATATATTTT. Its protein is CASSREGAPDTIYF. The genes are TRBV5-4 and TRBJ1-3, with TRBD1 matching over 7 bases. V shed 4 bases, J shed 8 bases, and the junction held 9 bases outside the gene matches. Per germline, CDR1 SGHNT and CDR2 YYREEE (reference sequence). The CDR3 is 14 amino acids.

As concerns this clone: Its ends do not fully match the called genes, so a read error is possible. This chain connects TRBV7-9 to TRBJ1-1; a weak D match, TRBD1 (5 bases). Germline loops: CDR1 SEHNR, CDR2 FQNEAQ (reference sequence). This CDR3 has 13 residues. The CDR3 protein is CSSSLDGPGAAFF. The CDR3 nucleotides are TGTTCCAGCAGCTTAGACGGTCCTGGGGCGGCTTTCTTT.

The chain is built from TRBV27 and TRBJ2-6; the D is unclear. This CDR3 has 16 amino acids. Trimming stripped 5 bases from V and 3 bases from J, with 14 bases between. CDR1 MNHEY and CDR2 SMNVEV come from the germline V gene (reference sequence). In DNA form, the CDR3 reads TGTGCCAGCAGTAGGTCGAGAGCGCGTGGGGCCAACGTCCTGACTTTC. Amino acids: CASSRSRARGANVLTF.

The chain employs TRBV25-1 and TRBJ1-1; 8 bases fit TRBD1. The ends lost 5 bases at V and 1 base at J; junction bases unmatched: 6. Per the germline V gene, CDR1 is MGHDK and CDR2 is SYGVNS. There are 15 residues in the CDR3. This CDR3 reads CASSPRGRGNTEAFF. CDR3 bases: TGTGCCAGCAGTCCCAGGGGGCGAGGGAACACTGAAGCTTTCTTT.

The gene calls are TRBV6-6 and TRBJ2-3, with D possibly matching TRBD2 (6 bases). V was trimmed by 5 bases and J by 0 bases, leaving 9 bases between them. The CDR3 contains 14 residues. Germline-derived CDR1 and CDR2 are MNHNY and SVGAGI (reference sequence). CDR3 sequence (DNA): TGTGCCAGCAGTCCGGGACTCAGCACAGATACGCAGTATTTT. This sequence encodes CASSPGLSTDTQYF.

V and J are TRBV28 and TRBJ2-7; TRBD2 agrees at 7 bases. This CDR3 is built from 14 residues. The trim removed 7 bases at V and 2 bases at J, leaving 8 bases unmatched. Germline CDR1 MDHEN, CDR2 SYDVKM. The CDR3 loop is CASTRYRGAYEQYF. As DNA, the CDR3 is TGTGCCAGCACCCGGTACCGGGGGGCCTACGAGCAGTACTTC.

The gene calls are TRBV18 and TRBJ1-1, with D perhaps matching TRBD1 (5 bases). From germline, CDR1 is KGHSH and CDR2 LQKENI. The V end was cut by 3 bases, the J end by 3 bases, with 8 bases between. The CDR3 is 13 residues long. The chain's CDR3 is CASSPRGDTEAFF. The CDR3 DNA sequence: TGTGCCAGCTCACCGCGGGGGGACACTGAAGCTTTCTTT. Full variable domain (missing parts from reference TRBV18 and TRBJ1-1): NAGVMQNPRHLVRRRGQEARLRCSPMKGHSHVYWYRQLPEEGLKFMVYLQKENIIDESGMPKERFSAEFPKEGPSILRIQQVVRGDSAAYFCASSPRGDTEAFFGQGTRLTVV.

The sample holds a few counts of this clone. This chain uses TRBV7-9 with TRBJ2-3; TRBD2 is a possible D gene (7 bases). Per the germline V gene, CDR1 is SEHNR and CDR2 is FQNEAQ (reference sequence). V was trimmed by 5 bases and J by 4 bases, leaving 13 bases between them. The CDR3 totals 14 residues. CDR3 coding DNA: TGTGCCAGCAGCCTCGCGGGGGCGTCAGATACGCAGTATTTT. It codes for CASSLAGASDTQYF.

J is TRBJ1-1 and V is TRBV28; D might be TRBD1 (6 bases). Germline CDR1 and CDR2: MDHEN and SYDVKM. The CDR3 runs 15 residues. The V end lost 2 bases, the J end lost 3 bases, and 13 bases lay between the germline ends. CDR3 in amino acids: CASSLGGALDTEAFF. DNA of the CDR3: TGTGCCAGCAGTTTAGGGGGGGCCTTGGACACTGAAGCTTTCTTT. Full variable domain (remainder filled in from reference TRBV28 and TRBJ1-1): DVKVTQSSRYLVKRTGEKVFLECVQDMDHENMFWYRQDPGLGLRLIYFSYDVKMKEKGDIPEGYSVSREKKERFSLILESASTNQTSMYLCASSLGGALDTEAFFGQGTRLTVV.

The DNA of the CDR3 is TGCGCCAGCAGCCTGGAAATACAGGGGGCATATGGCTACACCTTC. Encoded protein: CASSLEIQGAYGYTF. J is TRBJ1-2 and V is TRBV5-1, with TRBD1 matching 9 bases. The CDR3 has 15 amino acids. Losses at the gene ends were 4 bases for V and 5 bases for J; bases not matched to a gene: 9. The germline gives CDR1 SGHRS, CDR2 YFSETQ.

The genes are TRBV9 and TRBJ1-5; 10 positions match TRBD1. Germline lookup yields CDR1 SGDLS and CDR2 YYNGEE. Germline trimming cut 3 bases from V and 2 bases from J; bases unmatched to any gene: 2. This CDR3 comprises 15 residues. Written as DNA, the CDR3 is TGTGCCAGCAGCGCGACAGGGGGCGGCAATCAGCCCCAGCATTTT. The encoded protein is CASSATGGGNQPQHF.

This clone was counted only a few times. The V gene is TRBV6-5, the J gene TRBJ2-7, with TRBD1 matching over 10 bases. Germline V gives CDR1 MNHEY, CDR2 SVGAGI. The CDR3 totals 15 residues. Trimming took 5 bases from V and 5 from J; bases not matched to a gene: 9. The CDR3 here is CASSPRQGARNEQYF. The CDR3 DNA sequence: TGTGCCAGCAGTCCCCGACAGGGGGCGAGGAACGAGCAGTACTTC.

This chain links TRBV6-5 with TRBJ1-2, with a tentative D call TRBD1 (5 bases). The ends were cut back, 2 bases at V and 0 bases at J, with 13 bases in the middle. This CDR3 has 16 residues. Germline CDR1 reads MNHEY; CDR2 reads SVGAGI. The CDR3 here is CASSYKGHQPNYGYTF. The DNA of the CDR3 is TGTGCCAGCAGTTACAAAGGACACCAGCCTAACTATGGCTACACCTTC.

The chain couples TRBV5-4 to TRBJ2-7, with D unclear. Trimming stripped 0 bases from V and 0 bases from J, with 10 bases between. Germline loops: CDR1 SGHNT, CDR2 YYREEE (reference sequence). The CDR3 is 15 residues long. The CDR3 region has the DNA TGTGCCAGCAGCTTGGAGCGACCGCACTCCTACGAGCAGTACTTC. As protein: CASSLERPHSYEQYF.

This chain links TRBV7-6 with TRBJ2-1; TRBD2 aligns across 9 bases. V shed 5 bases and J 4 bases; nucleotides not matched to a gene: 12. This CDR3 region has 17 residues. Germline lookup yields CDR1 SGHVS and CDR2 FNYEAQ. The CDR3 sequence: CASSQADGRGGYNEQFF. The CDR3 nucleotides read TGTGCCAGCAGCCAAGCAGACGGGCGGGGGGGTTACAATGAGCAGTTCTTC.

V gene TRBV7-2 combines with J gene TRBJ2-7; possible D gene TRBD1, 6 bases. CDR3 length: 13 residues. Per the germline V gene, CDR1 is SGHTA and CDR2 is FQGNSA. The germline V and J ends were trimmed by 6 bases and 0 bases, with 9 bases remaining between them. The CDR3 sequence is CASSWTASYEQYF. CDR3 sequence (DNA): TGTGCCAGCAGTTGGACAGCCTCCTACGAGCAGTACTTC.

This clone was observed a single time. This chain connects TRBV9 to TRBJ2-2; 11 bases line up with TRBD2. CDR3 length: 16 residues. CDR1 and CDR2 (germline): SGDLS, YYNGEE. Trimming removed 2 bases from V and 6 bases from J; junction bases left unmatched: 6. The CDR3 DNA reads TGTGCCAGCAGCGTTACTAGCGGGAGAGGGTCCGGGGAGCTGTTTTTT. Translated, it gives CASSVTSGRGSGELFF. Looking up the rest from reference TRBV9 and TRBJ2-2 gives the full variable domain: DSGVTQTPKHLITATGQRVTLRCSPRSGDLSVYWYQQSLDQGLQFLIQYYNGEERAKGNILERFSAQQFPDLHSELNLSSLELGDSALYFCASSVTSGRGSGELFFGEGSRLTVL.

In the case of this clone: Other DNA sequences from this sample encode an identical CDR3 as well. The chain employs TRBV6-6 and TRBJ1-5; D gene ambiguous. In germline, CDR1 is MNHNY, CDR2 SVGAGI (reference sequence). Trimming removed 0 bases from V and 2 bases from J, with 5 bases in between. The CDR3 is 14 residues long. DNA of the CDR3: TGTGCCAGCAGTTACTCGGCGGGCAATCAGCCCCAGCATTTT. This sequence encodes CASSYSAGNQPQHF.

This clone was counted a few times. The chain recombines TRBV12-2 with TRBJ2-1; no check of the table's D call, TRBD2, against the DNA was made. TRBV12-2 is a pseudogene segment. This CDR3 comprises 16 residues. The CDR3 reads CASRLALEKRDNEQFF. The CDR3 DNA sequence: TGTGCAAGTCGCTTAGCACTAGAAAAGCGAGACAATGAGCAGTTCTTC.

The chain links TRBV2 to TRBJ1-6; D gene uncertain. The V end was cut by 5 bases, the J end by 9 bases, with 8 bases between. CDR1 and CDR2 from the germline V gene are SNHLY and FYNNEI. This CDR3 comprises 12 residues. This chain's CDR3 is CASSYSTSPLHF. In nucleotides, the CDR3 is TGTGCCAGCAGTTACAGTACTTCACCCCTCCACTTT. Filled out from reference TRBV2 and TRBJ1-6, the complete variable domain reads EPEVTQTPSHQVTQMGQEVILRCVPISNHLYFYWYRQILGQKVEFLVSFYNNEISEKSEIFDDQFSVERPDGSNFTLKIRSTKLEDSAMYFCASSYSTSPLHFGNGTRLTVT.

The chain combines TRBV2 with TRBJ2-3; TRBD2 might be the D (7 bases). The CDR3 spans 13 residues. Germline V gene sequence: CDR1 SNHLY, CDR2 FYNNEI. With 10 bases removed from V and 2 bases from J, the gap between germline ends came to 13 bases. CDR3 coding DNA: TGTGCCAAGAGGGGGGGGACCACAGATACGCAGTATTTT. Its protein is CAKRGGTTDTQYF.

The V gene is TRBV5-6, the J gene TRBJ2-5; 8 nucleotides match TRBD2. The CDR3 extends over 14 amino acids. The germline V gene has CDR1 SGHDT and CDR2 YYEEEE. The trim removed 3 bases at V and 5 bases at J, leaving 6 bases unmatched. The CDR3 loop is CASSSGGLYETQYF. DNA for the CDR3: TGTGCCAGCAGCTCGGGGGGGCTTTATGAGACCCAGTACTTC.